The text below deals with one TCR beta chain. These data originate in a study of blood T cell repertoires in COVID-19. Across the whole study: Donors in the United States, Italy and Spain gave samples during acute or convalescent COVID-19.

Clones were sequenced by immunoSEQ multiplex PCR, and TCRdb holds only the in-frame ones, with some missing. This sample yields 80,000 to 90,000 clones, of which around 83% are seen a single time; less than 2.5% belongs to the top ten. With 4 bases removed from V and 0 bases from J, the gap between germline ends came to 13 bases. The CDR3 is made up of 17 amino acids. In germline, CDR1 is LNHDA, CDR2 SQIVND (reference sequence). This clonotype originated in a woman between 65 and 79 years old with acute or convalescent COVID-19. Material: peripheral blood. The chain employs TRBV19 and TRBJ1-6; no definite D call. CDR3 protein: CASSSPPGSSYNSPLHF. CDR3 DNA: TGTGCCAGTAGTAGTCCCCCGGGGAGCTCCTATAATTCACCCCTCCACTTT.